Each of the 8 T cell receptor beta chains below was sequenced from the same sample in a study of cytomegalovirus exposure and HLA in healthy donors. Researchers ran the PCR with 60 Vbeta and 13 Jbeta primers. Clones were sequenced by immunoSEQ multiplex PCR, and TCRdb holds only the in-frame ones, with some missing. Of about 130,000 clones listed, around 72% are singletons. Sequenced: PBMCs. Source of these receptors: a woman in her forties in good health and CMV-seronegative.

The chain combines TRBV21-1 with TRBJ2-7; the table's D call, TRBD1, has no DNA check behind it. TRBV21-1 is a pseudogene locus. The CDR3 runs 15 residues. CDR3 DNA sequence: TGTGCCAGCAGCAATCCGGCAGGGGCCTACTACGAGCAGTACTTC. This gives the protein CASSNPAGAYYEQYF.

The genes are TRBV19 and TRBJ1-5; 7 nucleotides line up with TRBD1. V dropped 8 bases and J dropped 4; count of bases not matched to a gene: 8. Germline V lookup: CDR1 LNHDA, CDR2 SQIVND (reference sequence). The CDR3 contains 14 residues. CDR3: CASEEGTVNQPQHF. CDR3 DNA: TGTGCCAGTGAGGAGGGGACAGTTAATCAGCCCCAGCATTTT.

The rearrangement uses TRBV5-4 and TRBJ2-7; 8 nucleotides align to TRBD2. V lost 0 bases to trimming and J lost 0 bases; unmatched junction nucleotides: 2. In germline, CDR1 is SGHNT, CDR2 YYREEE (reference sequence). The CDR3 runs 15 residues. CDR3 amino acids: CASSLGLAGSYEQYF. CDR3 DNA sequence: TGTGCCAGCAGCTTGGGTCTAGCGGGCTCCTACGAGCAGTACTTC.

This clone was recorded once. The CDR3 DNA reads as TGCAGTCCCGGGACTCCCAGTGAGCAGTTCTTC. The encoded protein is CSPGTPSEQFF. This chain connects TRBV20-1 to TRBJ2-1; a weak D match, TRBD2 (6 bases). The germline CDR1 and CDR2 sequences are DFQATT and SNEGSKA (reference sequence). With 8 bases removed from V and 9 bases from J, the gap between germline ends came to 14 bases. CDR3 length: 11 amino acids.

The V gene is TRBV28, the J gene TRBJ2-5; maybe TRBD1 (6 bases). Trimming removed 2 bases at V and 5 bases at J, with 18 bases between. The CDR3 length is 16 residues. Germline CDR1 MDHEN, CDR2 SYDVKM. Here the CDR3 DNA reads TGTGCCAGCAGTTTAATAAAGACAGGTGTAGGGGAGACCCAGTACTTC. It translates to CASSLIKTGVGETQYF. Full variable domain (outside the CDR3, taken from reference TRBV28 and TRBJ2-5): DVKVTQSSRYLVKRTGEKVFLECVQDMDHENMFWYRQDPGLGLRLIYFSYDVKMKEKGDIPEGYSVSREKKERFSLILESASTNQTSMYLCASSLIKTGVGETQYFGPGTRLLVL.

This clone has only a few counts. V is TRBV2 and J is TRBJ2-1; D possibly corresponds to TRBD2 (5 bases). The germline V and J ends were trimmed by 8 bases and 5 bases, with 13 bases remaining between them. CDR3 length equals 13 residues. Germline assignment: CDR1 SNHLY and CDR2 FYNNEI. CDR3 bases: TGTGCCAGCGGGCCCCGGGGAAACAATGAGCAGTTCTTC. Translated: CASGPRGNNEQFF.

The rearrangement joins TRBV19 to TRBJ2-3, with 14 positions matching TRBD2. The CDR3 is made up of 18 amino acids. Germline lookup yields CDR1 LNHDA and CDR2 SQIVND (reference sequence). Trimming removed 4 bases from V and 0 bases from J; junction bases left unmatched: 6. The CDR3 loop is CASSTRLAGGPSTDTQYF. DNA of the CDR3: TGTGCCAGTAGTACACGACTAGCGGGGGGGCCGAGCACAGATACGCAGTATTTT.

The rearrangement uses TRBV25-1 and TRBJ2-6; D perhaps matches TRBD1 (5 bases). This CDR3 region has 18 residues. The germline V and J ends were trimmed by 3 bases and 0 bases, with 15 bases remaining between them. Germline V gives CDR1 MGHDK, CDR2 SYGVNS. CDR3 in DNA: TGTGCCAGCAGTGACGGCCAGGGTCTCCACTCTGGGGCCAACGTCCTGACTTTC. Protein product: CASSDGQGLHSGANVLTF.